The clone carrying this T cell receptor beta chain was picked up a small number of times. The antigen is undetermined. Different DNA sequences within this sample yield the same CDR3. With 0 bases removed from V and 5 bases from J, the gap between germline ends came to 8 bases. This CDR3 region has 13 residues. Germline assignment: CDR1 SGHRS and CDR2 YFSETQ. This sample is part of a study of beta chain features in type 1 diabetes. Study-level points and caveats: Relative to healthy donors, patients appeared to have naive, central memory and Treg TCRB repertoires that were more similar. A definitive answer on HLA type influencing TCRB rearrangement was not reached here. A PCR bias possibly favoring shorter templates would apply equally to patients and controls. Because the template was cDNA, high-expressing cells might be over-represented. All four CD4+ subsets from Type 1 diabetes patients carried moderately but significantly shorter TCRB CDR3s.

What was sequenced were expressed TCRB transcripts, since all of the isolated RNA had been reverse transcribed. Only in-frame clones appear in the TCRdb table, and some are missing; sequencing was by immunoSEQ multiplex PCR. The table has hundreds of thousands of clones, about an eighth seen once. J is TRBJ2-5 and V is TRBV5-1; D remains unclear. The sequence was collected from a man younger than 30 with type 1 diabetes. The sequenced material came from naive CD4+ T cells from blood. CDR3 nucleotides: TGCGCCAGCAGCTTGGCGGTACTGGAGACCCAGTACTTC. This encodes CASSLAVLETQYF.